Each of the 28 T cell receptor beta chains below was sequenced from the same sample in a study of blood T cell repertoires in COVID-19. Libraries were prepared by immunoSEQ multiplex PCR; TCRdb keeps only in-frame clonotypes and omits some of them. This sample has 100,000 to 150,000 clones, with roughly 88% found just once. The sample was peripheral blood. Source of these receptors: a woman aged 80 or older with acute or convalescent COVID-19.

This clone was found once. This chain connects TRBV5-1 to TRBJ1-2; 10 bases match TRBD1. The CDR3 is 15 residues long. The junction had 6 bases not matched to a gene; V was cut back by 3 bases and J by 4 bases. Germline lookup yields CDR1 SGHRS and CDR2 YFSETQ. The CDR3 DNA follows: TGCGCCAGCAGCTGGGGGACAGGGGTTACCTATGGCTACACCTTC. Protein sequence: CASSWGTGVTYGYTF.

DNA of the CDR3: TGTGCCAGCAGCCAGGGGACAGCCGGAAACACCATATATTTT. Protein sequence: CASSQGTAGNTIYF. V is TRBV4-2 and J is TRBJ1-3; 7 positions match TRBD1. There are 14 residues in the CDR3. Unmatched junction bases numbered 3, after V lost 3 bases and J lost 4 bases. Per germline, CDR1 LGHNA and CDR2 YNFKEQ.

This clone appeared a single time. The chain couples TRBV7-3 to TRBJ2-1, with 7 bases aligning to TRBD1. Germline V CDR1 and CDR2: SGHTA, FQGTGA. The CDR3 runs to 15 residues. With V trimmed by 5 bases and J by 4 bases, 8 bases remained unmatched. The CDR3 loop is CASSRSGTAYNEQFF. CDR3 coding DNA: TGTGCCAGCAGCCGATCCGGGACAGCTTACAATGAGCAGTTCTTC.

The chain carries TRBV7-9 and TRBJ1-1; D gene unclear. The CDR3 spans 13 residues. Germline V gene data show CDR1 as SEHNR and CDR2 as FQNEAQ (reference sequence). Trimming shortened V by 1 base and J by 4 bases, and 7 bases separated the two germline ends. This chain's CDR3 is CASSLGGSTEAFF. The CDR3 DNA sequence: TGTGCCAGCAGCTTAGGAGGGAGCACTGAAGCTTTCTTT.

CDR3 bases: TGTGCCACCAGCCGGGACAGCAGCAATCAGCCCCAGCATTTT. This sequence encodes CATSRDSSNQPQHF. This chain uses TRBV10-3 with TRBJ1-5; 7 positions match TRBD1. Germline trimming cut 10 bases from V and 1 base from J; bases unmatched to any gene: 7. The CDR3 loop spans 14 amino acids. CDR1 and CDR2 (germline): ENHRY, SYGVKD.

The chain recombines TRBV6-5 with TRBJ2-7; 9 bases map to TRBD1. The V and J ends lost 6 bases and 7 bases, in that order; junction bases with no gene match: 4. In germline, CDR1 is MNHEY, CDR2 SVGAGI. The CDR3 length is 12 residues. CDR3 in amino acids: CASRGTGPEQYF. The CDR3 nucleotides are TGTGCCAGCAGAGGGACAGGGCCTGAGCAGTACTTC.

The CDR3, as DNA: TGCGCCAGCAGCTCTAGCGGGACGCAGCTCTCCTACAATGAGCAGTTCTTC. It translates to CASSSSGTQLSYNEQFF. The chain uses TRBV5-1 and TRBJ2-1; 9 nucleotides line up with TRBD2. V lost 3 bases, J lost 0 bases, and 7 bases stayed unmatched. Germline loops: CDR1 SGHRS, CDR2 YFSETQ. The CDR3 runs to 17 residues.

This chain joins TRBV28 and TRBJ1-2; TRBD1 matches 7 bases. The CDR3 length is 13 residues. V dropped 5 bases and J dropped 6; count of bases not matched to a gene: 6. Looked up from germline, CDR1 is MDHEN and CDR2 is SYDVKM. DNA of the CDR3: TGTGCCAGCAGTGCAGACAGGGTCCATGGCTACACCTTC. Protein: CASSADRVHGYTF.

The chain recombines TRBV10-3 with TRBJ1-1; D may be TRBD1 (5 bases). Germline-derived CDR1 and CDR2 are ENHRY and SYGVKD. The V gene lost 6 bases and the J gene lost 5 bases, with 19 bases spanning the gap. The CDR3 extends over 15 amino acids. CDR3: CAIRSLEQGKTEAFF. Here the CDR3 DNA reads TGTGCCATCAGGTCCCTCGAGCAGGGAAAAACTGAAGCTTTCTTT.

V gene TRBV7-2 combines with J gene TRBJ1-6, with 7 positions matching TRBD1. The germline gives CDR1 SGHTA, CDR2 FQGNSA. The CDR3 runs to 15 residues. Trimming removed 0 bases from V and 10 bases from J; junction bases left unmatched: 6. CDR3 sequence reads: CASSLAWGQSSPLHF. CDR3 nucleotides: TGTGCCAGCAGCTTAGCTTGGGGACAGTCCTCACCCCTCCACTTT. Full variable domain (missing parts from reference TRBV7-2 and TRBJ1-6): GAGVSQSPSNKVTEKGKDVELRCDPISGHTALYWYRQSLGQGLEFLIYFQGNSAPDKSGLPSDRFSAERTGGSVSTLTIQRTQQEDSAVYLCASSLAWGQSSPLHFGNGTRLTVT.

The CDR3 here is CASSSLAGGFTDTQYF. The CDR3 coding sequence is TGCGCCAGCAGCTCACTAGCGGGAGGGTTCACAGATACGCAGTATTTT. The gene calls are TRBV5-1 and TRBJ2-3; TRBD2 matches 13 bases. The CDR3 is made up of 16 amino acids. Trimming at V came to 3 bases and at J to 2 bases, leaving 3 bases not matched to a gene. Germline-derived CDR1 and CDR2 are SGHRS and YFSETQ.

This sequence joins TRBV14 and TRBJ1-2; D is unclear. The V and J ends lost 0 bases and 3 bases respectively, with 17 bases between them. The CDR3 has 17 residues. Germline CDR1 is SGHDN and CDR2 is FVKESK. The CDR3 here is CASSQDRVFARDYGYTF. Here the CDR3 DNA reads TGTGCCAGCAGCCAAGATCGGGTATTCGCGAGGGACTATGGCTACACCTTC. Full variable domain (outside the CDR3, taken from reference TRBV14 and TRBJ1-2): EAGVTQFPSHSVIEKGQTVTLRCDPISGHDNLYWYRRVMGKEIKFLLHFVKESKQDESGMPNNRFLAERTGGTYSTLKVQPAELEDSGVYFCASSQDRVFARDYGYTFGSGTRLTVV.

This chain uses TRBV6-5 with TRBJ1-2; TRBD1 matches at 7 bases. The germline V gene has CDR1 MNHEY and CDR2 SVGAGI. The V gene end was trimmed by 7 bases and the J gene end by 7 bases; junction bases not matched to a gene: 6. The CDR3 has 12 residues. In DNA, the CDR3 is TGTGCCAGCACGGAGGGGGCAGGTGGCTACACCTTC. Amino acids: CASTEGAGGYTF.

This chain connects TRBV19 to TRBJ1-2; the D is unclear. The germline V gene has CDR1 LNHDA and CDR2 SQIVND (reference sequence). Trimming cost V 8 bases and J 2 bases, with 18 bases left between them. The CDR3 length is 15 residues. In DNA form, the CDR3 reads TGTGCCAGTCAGGACGGGGTCGACACCAACTATGGCTACACCTTC. Protein sequence: CASQDGVDTNYGYTF.

This chain uses TRBV5-1 with TRBJ2-6, with TRBD1 identical over 7 bases. CDR1 and CDR2 (germline): SGHRS, YFSETQ. The CDR3 consists of 17 residues. V shed 0 bases and J 1 base; nucleotides not matched to a gene: 4. The CDR3 loop reads CASSLGQGPSGANVLTF. CDR3 DNA sequence: TGCGCCAGCAGCTTGGGACAGGGTCCTTCTGGGGCCAACGTCCTGACTTTC. The full variable domain, with the rest looked up from reference TRBV5-1 and TRBJ2-6, is KAGVTQTPRYLIKTRGQQVTLSCSPISGHRSVSWYQQTPGQGLQFLFEYFSETQRNKGNFPGRFSGRQFSNSRSEMNVSTLELGDSALYLCASSLGQGPSGANVLTFGAGSRLTVL.

This clone was detected a few times. The chain recombines TRBV19 with TRBJ1-1; maybe TRBD1 (6 bases). V lost 7 bases to trimming and J lost 8 bases, with 20 bases between them. The germline V gene has CDR1 LNHDA and CDR2 SQIVND (reference sequence). The CDR3 extends over 14 amino acids. Written as DNA, the CDR3 is TGTGCCAGTACCCTCATCCGGGACACCAAAGAAGCTTTCTTT. Protein sequence: CASTLIRDTKEAFF.

The chain is built from TRBV9 and TRBJ2-3; 11 nucleotides agree with TRBD1. Losses at the gene ends were 4 bases for V and 3 bases for J; bases not matched to a gene: 4. Germline V gives CDR1 SGDLS, CDR2 YYNGEE. The CDR3 has 15 residues. CDR3 nucleotide sequence: TGTGCCAGCAGCCAGGACAGGGGGCGAACAGATACGCAGTATTTT. It yields the protein CASSQDRGRTDTQYF.

This chain connects TRBV4-3 to TRBJ2-1, with TRBD1 identical over 7 bases. This CDR3 has 13 amino acids. CDR1 and CDR2 (germline): LGHNA, YSLEER. V gave up 0 bases and J gave up 12 bases; unmatched junction bases: 5. The chain's CDR3 is CASSQDRGDRQFF. Written as DNA, the CDR3 is TGCGCCAGCAGCCAAGATAGAGGGGACAGGCAGTTCTTC.

The gene calls are TRBV5-1 and TRBJ1-6, with D possibly matching TRBD1 (6 bases). Germline V gives CDR1 SGHRS, CDR2 YFSETQ. V gave up 3 bases and J gave up 0 bases, with 22 bases separating them. The CDR3 contains 20 residues. The CDR3 sequence is CASSSLSPDRTSSYNSPLHF. The CDR3, as DNA: TGCGCCAGCAGCTCCCTAAGCCCTGACAGGACTAGCTCCTATAATTCACCCCTCCACTTT. The full variable domain, completed using reference TRBV5-1 and TRBJ1-6, is KAGVTQTPRYLIKTRGQQVTLSCSPISGHRSVSWYQQTPGQGLQFLFEYFSETQRNKGNFPGRFSGRQFSNSRSEMNVSTLELGDSALYLCASSSLSPDRTSSYNSPLHFGNGTRLTVT.

The chain joins TRBV27 to TRBJ1-2, with D hard to call. The CDR3 sequence is 13 residues long. Germline V gene data show CDR1 as MNHEY and CDR2 as SMNVEV (reference sequence). V was cut by 6 bases and J by 14 bases, with 22 bases left in between. Here the CDR3 reads CASSLPALRVWTF. The CDR3 DNA reads as TGTGCCAGCAGCCTTCCTGCTCTCCGGGTTTGGACCTTC.

A single count supports this clone. The chain combines TRBV6-1 with TRBJ2-5, with D possibly matching TRBD2 (6 bases). V lost 3 bases, J lost 1 base, and 9 bases lay in between. The CDR3 covers 14 residues. Germline assignment: CDR1 MNHNS and CDR2 SASEGT. CDR3 sequence: CASSEGGPQETQYF. The DNA for the CDR3 is TGTGCCAGCAGTGAGGGGGGTCCCCAAGAGACCCAGTACTTC.

The chain carries TRBV29-1 and TRBJ2-2; D is perhaps TRBD2 (5 bases). V lost 7 bases and J lost 1, with 13 bases in between. The CDR3 consists of 14 residues. CDR1 and CDR2 (germline): SQVTM, ANQGSEA. The CDR3 DNA reads TGCAGCGGAAAGAGGGTAGGGAACACCGGGGAGCTGTTTTTT. Its translation: CSGKRVGNTGELFF.

This clone was seen once. The V and J genes are TRBV10-3 and TRBJ1-6, with D tentatively TRBD1 (5 bases). Trimming stripped 0 bases from V and 6 bases from J, with 6 bases between. Germline CDR1 is ENHRY and CDR2 is SYGVKD. The CDR3 has 14 amino acids. CDR3 sequence (DNA): TGTGCCATCAGTGAGTCAGGGGCTAATTCACCCCTCCACTTT. Protein: CAISESGANSPLHF.

The V gene is TRBV9, the J gene TRBJ2-7; 7 bases map to TRBD1. V lost 4 bases to trimming and J lost 3 bases; unmatched junction nucleotides: 13. This CDR3 spans 16 amino acids. CDR1 is SGDLS and CDR2 is YYNGEE in the germline V gene. The CDR3 DNA follows: TGTGCCAGCAGCCCCCTCCCGGGACAGAGAAACTACGAGCAGTACTTC. Translated: CASSPLPGQRNYEQYF.

The rearrangement joins TRBV20-1 to TRBJ2-7; no firm D call. CDR1 is DFQATT, CDR2 SNEGSKA, per germline (reference sequence). Trimming removed 3 bases from V and 2 bases from J, with 11 bases in between. The CDR3 has 13 amino acids. CDR3 nucleotide sequence: TGCAGTGCTAGTGACCCTTTTACCTACGAGCAGTACTTC. This codes for CSASDPFTYEQYF.

This clone was seen a single time. The V call is TRBV5-1, the J call TRBJ2-7; TRBD1 is a possible D gene (6 bases). V lost 4 bases and J 5 bases, leaving 16 bases between the germline ends. The CDR3 loop spans 14 amino acids. The germline gives CDR1 SGHRS, CDR2 YFSETQ. The CDR3 DNA sequence: TGCGCCAGCAGCCCCGGACAGTCTGCCCACGAGCAGTACTTC. Residues: CASSPGQSAHEQYF.

The chain combines TRBV5-1 with TRBJ1-3; D remains unclear. Trimming took off 0 bases at V and 4 bases at J, with 14 bases between the two ends. The CDR3 has 16 amino acids. Germline V lookup: CDR1 SGHRS, CDR2 YFSETQ. The CDR3 nucleotides are TGCGCCAGCAGCTTGGCCGGCGGGGTGGGAGGAAACACCATATATTTT. Its protein product is CASSLAGGVGGNTIYF. Full variable domain (rest looked up from reference TRBV5-1 and TRBJ1-3): KAGVTQTPRYLIKTRGQQVTLSCSPISGHRSVSWYQQTPGQGLQFLFEYFSETQRNKGNFPGRFSGRQFSNSRSEMNVSTLELGDSALYLCASSLAGGVGGNTIYFGEGSWLTVV.

The rearrangement links TRBV3-1 (or the pseudogene TRBV3-2) to TRBJ2-7; 9 bases fit TRBD1. CDR1 is LGHDT, CDR2 YNNKEL, per germline (reference sequence). With 2 bases clipped from V and 2 bases from J, the junction kept 4 bases outside the gene matches. The CDR3 length is 15 residues. In nucleotides, the CDR3 is TGTGCCAGCAGCCAAAGGGGACAGGGCCCCTACGAGCAGTACTTC. This encodes CASSQRGQGPYEQYF.